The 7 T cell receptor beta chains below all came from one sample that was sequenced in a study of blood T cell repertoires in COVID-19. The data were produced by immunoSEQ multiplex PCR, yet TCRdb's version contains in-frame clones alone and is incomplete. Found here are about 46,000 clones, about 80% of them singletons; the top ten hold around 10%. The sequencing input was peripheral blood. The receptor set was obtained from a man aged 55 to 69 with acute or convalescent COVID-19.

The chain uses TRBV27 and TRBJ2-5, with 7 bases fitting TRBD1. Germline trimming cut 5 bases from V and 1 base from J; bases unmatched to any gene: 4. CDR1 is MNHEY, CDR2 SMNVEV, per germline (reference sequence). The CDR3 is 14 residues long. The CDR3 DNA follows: TGTGCCAGCAGTCAGGACAGGACCCAAGAGACCCAGTACTTC. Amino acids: CASSQDRTQETQYF.

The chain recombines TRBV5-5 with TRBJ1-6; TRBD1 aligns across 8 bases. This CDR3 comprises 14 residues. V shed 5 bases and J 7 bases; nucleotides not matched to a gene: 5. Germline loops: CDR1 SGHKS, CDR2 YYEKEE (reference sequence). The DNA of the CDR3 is TGTGCCAGCAGTTCCGGGACAGGAAATTCACCCCTCCACTTT. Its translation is CASSSGTGNSPLHF.

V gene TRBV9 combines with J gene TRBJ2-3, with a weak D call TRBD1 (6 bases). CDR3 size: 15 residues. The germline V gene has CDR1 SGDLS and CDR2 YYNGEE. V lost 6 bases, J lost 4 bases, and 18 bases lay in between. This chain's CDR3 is CASTAGDTSADTQYF. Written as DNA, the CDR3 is TGTGCCAGCACCGCCGGGGACACCTCAGCAGATACGCAGTATTTT.

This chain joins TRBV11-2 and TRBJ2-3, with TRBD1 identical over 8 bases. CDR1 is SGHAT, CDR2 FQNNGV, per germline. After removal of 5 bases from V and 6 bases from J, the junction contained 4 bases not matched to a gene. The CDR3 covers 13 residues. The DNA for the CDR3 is TGTGCCAGCAGCCCCCGGACAGGGGATACGCAGTATTTT. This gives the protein CASSPRTGDTQYF.

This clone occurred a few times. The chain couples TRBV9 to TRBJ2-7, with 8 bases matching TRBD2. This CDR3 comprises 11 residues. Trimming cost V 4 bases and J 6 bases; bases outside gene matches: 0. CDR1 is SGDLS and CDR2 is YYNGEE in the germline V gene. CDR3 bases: TGTGCCAGCAGCACTAGCGGCGAGCAGTACTTC. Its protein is CASSTSGEQYF.

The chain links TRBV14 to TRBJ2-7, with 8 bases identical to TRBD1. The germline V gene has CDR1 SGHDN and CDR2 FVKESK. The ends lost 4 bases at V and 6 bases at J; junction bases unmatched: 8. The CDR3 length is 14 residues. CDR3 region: CASSPGQGEGEQYF. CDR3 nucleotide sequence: TGTGCCAGCAGCCCCGGACAGGGAGAGGGCGAGCAGTACTTC.

CDR3 sequence: CASTRQGALGNQPQHF. The CDR3 DNA reads TGTGCCAGCACCAGACAGGGGGCGCTGGGCAATCAGCCCCAGCATTTT. V usage is TRBV2 and J usage is TRBJ1-5; TRBD1 agrees at 10 bases. Germline CDR1 reads SNHLY; CDR2 reads FYNNEI. Unmatched junction bases numbered 8, after V lost 7 bases and J lost 2 bases. The CDR3 contains 16 residues.